This T cell receptor beta chain was sequenced in a study of T cell responses to AZD1222 COVID-19 vaccine. Study-wide findings and caveats: There were vaccine-associated CD4 TCRs across spike, dominant at 160-218 and 743-854.

Turning to this clone: No antigen is known for it.

Germline values: CDR1 SGHRS, CDR2 YFSETQ. J gave up 6 bases and V 3 bases, and 14 bases lay outside the gene matches. CDR3 length: 19 amino acids. Profiled with immunoSEQ multiplex PCR; TCRdb holds only in-frame clones, not every one. The sample carries around 190,000 clones, 94% recorded once. The specimen was peripheral blood, collected 28 days after the second AZD1222 dose. This TCR derives from an adult who received the AZD1222 COVID-19 vaccine. V and J are TRBV5-1 and TRBJ2-1; 14 bases are shared with TRBD2. The CDR3 loop is CASSSEGLAGGPGGNEQFF. CDR3 nucleotide sequence: TGCGCCAGCAGCTCGGAAGGACTAGCGGGGGGCCCCGGGGGCAATGAGCAGTTCTTC.